This passage covers 24 T cell receptor beta chains from one sample sequenced in a study of blood T cell repertoires in COVID-19. The table came from immunoSEQ multiplex PCR; TCRdb's copy has only in-frame clones and leaves some out. The sample has about 480,000 clones, roughly 90% seen once. Sequencing was performed on PBMCs or T cells enriched from blood (not recorded which). The receptor set was obtained from a woman aged 40-49 years who had recovered from COVID-19.

V usage is TRBV9 and J usage is TRBJ2-3, with TRBD2 matching 9 bases. With V trimmed by 0 bases and J by 2 bases, 4 bases remained unmatched. The CDR3 has 16 residues. Germline values: CDR1 SGDLS, CDR2 YYNGEE. This CDR3 reads CASSVVPSGITDTQYF. CDR3 DNA sequence: TGTGCCAGCAGCGTAGTTCCTAGCGGGATCACAGATACGCAGTATTTT.

V usage is TRBV2 and J usage is TRBJ2-3, with a possible D match to TRBD2 (5 bases). Germline CDR1 and CDR2: SNHLY and FYNNEI. V shed 3 bases and J shed 0 bases, with 10 bases lying between them. The CDR3 contains 15 residues. CDR3 coding DNA: TGTGCCAGCAGTGAGCGGCGGACTAGCACAGATACGCAGTATTTT. It encodes CASSERRTSTDTQYF.

The rearrangement uses TRBV5-1 and TRBJ1-5; no firm D call. Trimming removed 4 bases at V and 5 bases at J, with 13 bases between. CDR3 length: 14 amino acids. Germline CDR1 and CDR2: SGHRS and YFSETQ. CDR3 nucleotide sequence: TGCGCCAGCAGCCCCGGGAATACTGATCAGCCCCAGCATTTT. Its protein is CASSPGNTDQPQHF.

The rearrangement uses TRBV3-1 (or the pseudogene TRBV3-2) and TRBJ1-1; 10 bases are shared with TRBD1. Losses at the gene ends were 4 bases for V and 7 bases for J; bases not matched to a gene: 3. The CDR3 totals 13 residues. Germline loops: CDR1 LGHDT, CDR2 YNNKEL (reference sequence). CDR3 sequence (DNA): TGTGCCAGCAGCCTGGGACAGGGGATTGAAGCTTTCTTT. Amino acids: CASSLGQGIEAFF.

This clone has a handful of counts. The rearrangement joins TRBV30 to TRBJ1-5, with TRBD1 matching over 10 bases. The junction had 1 base not matched to a gene; V was cut back by 1 base and J by 4 bases. CDR3 length: 14 residues. Germline values: CDR1 GTSNPN, CDR2 SVGIG (reference sequence). CDR3 region: CAWSGDRGNQPQHF. The DNA of the CDR3 is TGTGCCTGGAGTGGGGACAGGGGTAATCAGCCCCAGCATTTT. Variable domain in full (rest from reference TRBV30 and TRBJ1-5): SQTIHQWPATLVQPVGSPLSLECTVEGTSNPNLYWYRQAAGRGLQLLFYSVGIGQISSEVPQNLSASRPQDRQFILSSKKLLLSDSGFYLCAWSGDRGNQPQHFGDGTRLSIL.

This sequence joins TRBV30 and TRBJ2-3; the D gene is possibly TRBD2 (5 bases). The CDR3 sequence is 12 residues long. The germline gives CDR1 GTSNPN, CDR2 SVGIG (reference sequence). The germline V and J ends were trimmed by 3 bases and 4 bases, with 8 bases remaining between them. The CDR3 coding sequence is TGTGCCTGGAGATGGGAGTCAGATACGCAGTATTTT. Its protein is CAWRWESDTQYF.

The chain joins TRBV18 to TRBJ2-4; 7 bases agree with TRBD1. Per germline, CDR1 KGHSH and CDR2 LQKENI. The CDR3 is 14 amino acids. V dropped 6 bases and J dropped 4; count of bases not matched to a gene: 6. The CDR3 nucleotides read TGTGCCAGCTCCCCGGGACAGACAAAAAACATTCAGTACTTC. It specifies CASSPGQTKNIQYF.

The chain employs TRBV6-1 and TRBJ2-7; D is perhaps TRBD2 (5 bases). CDR1 and CDR2 from the germline V gene are MNHNS and SASEGT. The CDR3 covers 14 residues. V was clipped by 2 bases and J by 3 bases, with 11 bases between them. CDR3 residues: CASSEYGVNYEQYF. The CDR3 bases are TGTGCCAGCAGTGAATACGGGGTCAACTACGAGCAGTACTTC.

The rearrangement links TRBV11-3 to TRBJ2-1, with TRBD2 identical over 16 bases. Losses at the gene ends were 4 bases for V and 8 bases for J; bases not matched to a gene: 2. The V gene's germline CDR1 is SGHNT and CDR2 YENEEA. The CDR3 loop spans 15 amino acids. CDR3: CASSSGTSGRDEQFF. The CDR3 DNA is TGTGCCAGCAGCTCGGGGACTAGCGGGAGGGATGAGCAGTTCTTC.

The V and J genes are TRBV19 and TRBJ1-1, with D perhaps matching TRBD1 (5 bases). V shed 4 bases and J shed 4 bases, with 10 bases lying between them. The CDR3 runs to 13 residues. Germline V gene data show CDR1 as LNHDA and CDR2 as SQIVND (reference sequence). The DNA for the CDR3 is TGTGCCAGTAGTAGGGCAAGGGGCACTGAAGCTTTCTTT. Protein sequence: CASSRARGTEAFF.

The chain uses TRBV27 and TRBJ2-4, with 7 nucleotides matching TRBD1. The CDR3 length is 15 residues. The V gene end was trimmed by 2 bases and the J gene end by 8 bases; junction bases not matched to a gene: 9. Germline values: CDR1 MNHEY, CDR2 SMNVEV (reference sequence). Here the CDR3 DNA reads TGTGCCAGCAGTTTAAGACAGGGTGGATCGGACATTCAGTACTTC. It yields the protein CASSLRQGGSDIQYF.

The chain couples TRBV4-3 to TRBJ2-1; 7 nucleotides line up with TRBD1. V trimming: 3 bases; J trimming: 3 bases; junction bases outside the gene matches: 8. This CDR3 has 16 amino acids. CDR1 is LGHNA and CDR2 is YSLEER in the germline V gene. CDR3 protein: CASSQDPQGFYNEQFF. CDR3 nucleotide sequence: TGCGCCAGCAGCCAGGATCCACAGGGGTTCTACAATGAGCAGTTCTTC.

This chain connects TRBV18 to TRBJ1-1; D not certain. Germline values: CDR1 KGHSH, CDR2 LQKENI. V lost 0 bases and J lost 0, with 11 bases in between. The CDR3 is made up of 16 amino acids. CDR3 region: CASSPPVQGVNTEAFF. As DNA, the CDR3 is TGTGCCAGCTCACCACCTGTCCAAGGAGTGAACACTGAAGCTTTCTTT.

The rearrangement uses TRBV6-5 and TRBJ1-1; no firm D call. This CDR3 is built from 12 residues. Germline values: CDR1 MNHEY, CDR2 SVGAGI. Trimming shortened V by 3 bases and J by 11 bases, and 13 bases separated the two germline ends. The CDR3 nucleotides are TGTGCCAGCAGTTATCATCCCGGGGAGGCTTTCTTT. Amino acid sequence: CASSYHPGEAFF.

The chain employs TRBV6-1 and TRBJ2-7; TRBD1 aligns across 9 bases. This CDR3 region has 17 residues. Per germline, CDR1 MNHNS and CDR2 SASEGT. The junction had 11 bases not matched to a gene; V was cut back by 4 bases and J by 1 base. Written as DNA, the CDR3 is TGTGCCAGCAGTGCCAGGATGGGGACAGGGACTTCCTACGAGCAGTACTTC. Its protein product is CASSARMGTGTSYEQYF.

This clone has more than one count but fewer than ten. The CDR3 spells CASSSQGQGNEKLFF. The CDR3 nucleotides read TGCGCCAGCAGCAGCCAGGGACAGGGAAATGAAAAACTGTTTTTT. The chain uses TRBV5-1 and TRBJ1-4; 9 bases fit TRBD1. This CDR3 spans 15 amino acids. V shed 4 bases, J shed 5 bases, and the junction held 6 bases outside the gene matches. Germline V lookup: CDR1 SGHRS, CDR2 YFSETQ.

V is TRBV27 and J is TRBJ1-1; D remains unclear. The CDR3 runs 13 residues. The V end lost 4 bases, the J end lost 8 bases, and 14 bases lay between the germline ends. The V gene's germline CDR1 is MNHEY and CDR2 SMNVEV (reference sequence). As DNA, the CDR3 is TGTGCCAGCAGTTCTCACCGAGGGCGGGAAGCTTTCTTT. Translated, it gives CASSSHRGREAFF.

The chain recombines TRBV11-2 with TRBJ2-1; D is perhaps TRBD2 (5 bases). CDR3 length equals 14 residues. Germline assignment: CDR1 SGHAT and CDR2 FQNNGV. V lost 8 bases and J lost 7, with 18 bases in between. The CDR3 region has the DNA TGTGCCAGCGGGATCCGCAATCGGGATAATGAGCAGTTCTTC. Protein product: CASGIRNRDNEQFF.

With respect to this clone: Other DNA sequences in the same sample also yield this CDR3. This chain uses TRBV7-2 with TRBJ2-7; the match to TRBD2 covers 11 bases. CDR1 and CDR2 from the germline V gene are SGHTA and FQGNSA. The CDR3 runs to 15 residues. Trimming at V came to 5 bases and at J to 0 bases, leaving 3 bases not matched to a gene. DNA for the CDR3: TGTGCCAGCAGCCCTACTAGCGGGAGCTCCTACGAGCAGTACTTC. Translation gives CASSPTSGSSYEQYF. The variable domain in full, completed from reference TRBV7-2 and TRBJ2-7, reads GAGVSQSPSNKVTEKGKDVELRCDPISGHTALYWYRQSLGQGLEFLIYFQGNSAPDKSGLPSDRFSAERTGGSVSTLTIQRTQQEDSAVYLCASSPTSGSSYEQYFGPGTRLTVT.

This chain uses TRBV11-3 with TRBJ1-5, with D possibly TRBD1 on 6 matching bases. V was shortened by 5 bases and J by 3 bases, with 11 bases between the two germline ends. This CDR3 has 14 residues. Germline values: CDR1 SGHNT, CDR2 YENEEA. The chain's CDR3 is CASSARGYNQPQHF. CDR3 nucleotides: TGTGCCAGCAGCGCCAGGGGTTACAATCAGCCCCAGCATTTT.

CDR3 region: CASSSDSPSNQPQHF. CDR3 nucleotide sequence: TGTGCCAGCAGTTCGGACAGCCCTAGCAATCAGCCCCAGCATTTT. J is TRBJ1-5 and V is TRBV6-2 or TRBV6-3; a possible D gene is TRBD1 (6 bases). Per the germline V gene, CDR1 is MNHEY and CDR2 is SVGEGT. Trimming took 4 bases from V and 0 from J, leaving 10 bases between them. The CDR3 is 15 amino acids.

The gene calls are TRBV13 and TRBJ2-6, with 10 bases lining up with TRBD1. Unmatched junction bases numbered 9, after V lost 5 bases and J lost 2 bases. The CDR3 covers 18 residues. Germline CDR1 and CDR2: PRHDT and FYEKMQ (reference sequence). The CDR3 is CASSPGGQGKAGANVLTF. Here the CDR3 DNA reads TGTGCCAGCAGCCCAGGGGGACAGGGGAAGGCTGGGGCCAACGTCCTGACTTTC.

The rearrangement uses TRBV30 and TRBJ1-2, with D maybe TRBD1 (5 bases). Germline CDR1 GTSNPN, CDR2 SVGIG (reference sequence). Trimming shortened V by 0 bases and J by 8 bases, and 16 bases separated the two germline ends. This CDR3 is 14 amino acids long. This chain's CDR3 is CAWSVRWGRWGYTF. The CDR3 DNA reads as TGTGCCTGGAGTGTACGTTGGGGGAGGTGGGGCTACACCTTC.

The J gene is TRBJ1-1, the V gene TRBV25-1, with D maybe TRBD1 (5 bases). The CDR3 is 13 residues long. The ends were cut back, 3 bases at V and 6 bases at J, with 11 bases in the middle. CDR1 is MGHDK and CDR2 is SYGVNS in the germline V gene. As DNA, the CDR3 is TGTGCCAGCAGTGATCCGGGGGTCGCTGAAGCTTTCTTT. Amino acids: CASSDPGVAEAFF.